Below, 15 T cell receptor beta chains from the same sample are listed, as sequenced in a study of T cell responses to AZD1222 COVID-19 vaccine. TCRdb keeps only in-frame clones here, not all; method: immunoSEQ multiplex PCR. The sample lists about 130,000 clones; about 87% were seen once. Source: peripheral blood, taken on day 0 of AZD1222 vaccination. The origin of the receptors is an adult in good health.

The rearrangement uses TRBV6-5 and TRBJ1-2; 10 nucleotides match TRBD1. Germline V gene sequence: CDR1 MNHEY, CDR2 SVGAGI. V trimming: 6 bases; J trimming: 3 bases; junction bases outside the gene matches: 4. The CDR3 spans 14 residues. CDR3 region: CASSLGQGDYGYTF. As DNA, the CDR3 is TGTGCCAGCAGCCTCGGACAGGGGGACTATGGCTACACCTTC.

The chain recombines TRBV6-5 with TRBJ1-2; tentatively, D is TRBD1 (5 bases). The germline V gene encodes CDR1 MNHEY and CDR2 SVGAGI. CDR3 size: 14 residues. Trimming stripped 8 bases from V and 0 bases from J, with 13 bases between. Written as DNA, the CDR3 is TGTGCCAGCTATAGCAGGGTCCCTAACTATGGCTACACCTTC. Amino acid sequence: CASYSRVPNYGYTF.

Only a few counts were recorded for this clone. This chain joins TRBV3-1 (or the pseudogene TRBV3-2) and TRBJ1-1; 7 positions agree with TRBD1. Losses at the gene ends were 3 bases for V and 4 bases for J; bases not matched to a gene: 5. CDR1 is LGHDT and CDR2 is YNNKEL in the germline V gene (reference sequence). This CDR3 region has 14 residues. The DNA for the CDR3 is TGTGCCAGCAGCCAGAGGAGGGGGCCCACTGAAGCTTTCTTT. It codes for CASSQRRGPTEAFF.

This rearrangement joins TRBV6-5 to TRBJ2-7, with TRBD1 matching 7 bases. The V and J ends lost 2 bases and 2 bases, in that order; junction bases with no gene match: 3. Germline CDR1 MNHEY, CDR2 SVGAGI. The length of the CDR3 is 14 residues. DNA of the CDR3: TGTGCCAGCAGTTACGCCGACAGGGCCTACGAGCAGTACTTC. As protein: CASSYADRAYEQYF.

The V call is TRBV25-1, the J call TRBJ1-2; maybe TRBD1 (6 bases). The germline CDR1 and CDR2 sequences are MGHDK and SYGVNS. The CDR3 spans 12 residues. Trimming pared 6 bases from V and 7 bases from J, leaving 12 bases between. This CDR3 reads CASSAQGGGYTF. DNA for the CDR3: TGTGCCAGCAGCGCCCAAGGGGGTGGCTACACCTTC.

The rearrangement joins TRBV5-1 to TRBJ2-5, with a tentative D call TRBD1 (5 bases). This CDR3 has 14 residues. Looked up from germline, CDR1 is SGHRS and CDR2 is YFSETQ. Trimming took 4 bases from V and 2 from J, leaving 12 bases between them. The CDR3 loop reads CASSPQGDQETQYF. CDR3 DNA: TGCGCCAGCAGCCCCCAGGGTGATCAAGAGACCCAGTACTTC.

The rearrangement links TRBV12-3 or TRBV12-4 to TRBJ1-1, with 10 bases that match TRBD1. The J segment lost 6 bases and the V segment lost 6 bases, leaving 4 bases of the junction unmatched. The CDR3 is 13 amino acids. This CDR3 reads CASRRGTGAEAFF. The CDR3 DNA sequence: TGTGCCAGCAGGAGAGGGACAGGGGCTGAAGCTTTCTTT.

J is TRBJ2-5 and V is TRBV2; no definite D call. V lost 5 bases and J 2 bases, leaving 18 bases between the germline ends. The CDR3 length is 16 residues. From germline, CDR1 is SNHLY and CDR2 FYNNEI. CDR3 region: CASSQGMQAIQETQYF. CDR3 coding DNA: TGTGCCAGCAGTCAAGGGATGCAGGCAATACAAGAGACCCAGTACTTC.

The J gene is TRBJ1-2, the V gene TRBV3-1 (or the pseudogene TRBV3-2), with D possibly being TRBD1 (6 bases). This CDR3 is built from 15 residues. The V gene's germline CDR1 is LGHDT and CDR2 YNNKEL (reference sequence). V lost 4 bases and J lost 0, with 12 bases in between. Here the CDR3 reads CASSPGGATNYGYTF. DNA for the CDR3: TGTGCCAGCAGCCCCGGGGGGGCCACTAACTATGGCTACACCTTC.

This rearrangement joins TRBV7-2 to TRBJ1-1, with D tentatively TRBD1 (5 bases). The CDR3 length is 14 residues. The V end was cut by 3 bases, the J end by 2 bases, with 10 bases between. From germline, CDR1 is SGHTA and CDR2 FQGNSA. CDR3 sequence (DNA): TGTGCCAGCAGCTTGATGCGGACAAACACTGAAGCTTTCTTT. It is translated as CASSLMRTNTEAFF.

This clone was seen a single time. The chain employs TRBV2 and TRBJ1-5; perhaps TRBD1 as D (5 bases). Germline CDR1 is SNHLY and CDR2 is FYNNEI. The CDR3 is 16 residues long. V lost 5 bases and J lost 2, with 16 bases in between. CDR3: CASSYPQGKGNQPQHF. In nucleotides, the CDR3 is TGTGCCAGCAGTTACCCTCAGGGAAAGGGCAATCAGCCCCAGCATTTT.

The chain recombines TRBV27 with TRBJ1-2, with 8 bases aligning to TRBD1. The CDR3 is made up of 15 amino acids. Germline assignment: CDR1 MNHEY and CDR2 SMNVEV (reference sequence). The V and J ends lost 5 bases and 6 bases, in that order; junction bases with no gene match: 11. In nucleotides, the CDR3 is TGTGCCAGCAGTATTCGGACAGGGCGATTTGATGGCTACACCTTC. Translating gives CASSIRTGRFDGYTF.

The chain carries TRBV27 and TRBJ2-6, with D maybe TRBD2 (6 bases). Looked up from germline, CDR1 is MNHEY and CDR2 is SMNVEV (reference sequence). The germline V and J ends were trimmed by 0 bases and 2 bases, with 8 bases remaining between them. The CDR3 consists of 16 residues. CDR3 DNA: TGTGCCAGCAGTTTATCGGGCGGGGCTGGGGCCAACGTCCTGACTTTC. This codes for CASSLSGGAGANVLTF.

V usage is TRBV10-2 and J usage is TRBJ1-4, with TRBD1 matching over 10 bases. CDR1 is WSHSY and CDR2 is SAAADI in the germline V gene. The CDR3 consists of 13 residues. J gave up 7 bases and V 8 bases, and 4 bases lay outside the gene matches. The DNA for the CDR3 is TGCGCCAGCTCGGGACAGGGGTTTGAAAAACTGTTTTTT. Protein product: CASSGQGFEKLFF.

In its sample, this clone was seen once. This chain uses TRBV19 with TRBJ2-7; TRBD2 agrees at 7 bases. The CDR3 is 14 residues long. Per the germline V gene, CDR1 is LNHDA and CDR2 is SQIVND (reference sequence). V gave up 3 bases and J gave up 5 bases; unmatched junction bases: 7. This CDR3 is CASSIRGERNEQYF. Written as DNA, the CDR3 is TGTGCCAGTAGTATCCGGGGGGAGAGAAACGAGCAGTACTTC.